Included here is one TCR beta chain sequence, with context. Per the study methods: Reference gene primer amplification gave nucleated cell count estimates. Profiled with immunoSEQ multiplex PCR; TCRdb holds only in-frame clones, not every one. V, J and clone size are those of that table, while D and trimming were read from the DNA. The sample carries around 370,000 clones, under 95% recorded once. This record belongs to a study of blood T cell repertoires in COVID-19. Study details: Samples representing acute and convalescent COVID-19 were sourced from the United States, Italy and Spain. PBMCs, B-cell-depleted T cells, or T cells were the source of the cDNA or gDNA that made up the material.

The sequence was obtained from a woman aged 18 to 35 who had recovered from COVID-19. Specimen: peripheral blood.

This chain's CDR3 is CASSGPSGRIRDEQFF. The CDR3 DNA follows: TGCGCCAGCAGTGGTCCTAGCGGGAGGATAAGGGATGAGCAGTTCTTC. The chain links TRBV10-1 to TRBJ2-1, with 11 bases aligning to TRBD2. CDR1 WNHNN and CDR2 SYGVQD come from the germline V gene (reference sequence). The ends lost 4 bases at V and 8 bases at J; junction bases unmatched: 10. The CDR3 loop spans 16 amino acids.